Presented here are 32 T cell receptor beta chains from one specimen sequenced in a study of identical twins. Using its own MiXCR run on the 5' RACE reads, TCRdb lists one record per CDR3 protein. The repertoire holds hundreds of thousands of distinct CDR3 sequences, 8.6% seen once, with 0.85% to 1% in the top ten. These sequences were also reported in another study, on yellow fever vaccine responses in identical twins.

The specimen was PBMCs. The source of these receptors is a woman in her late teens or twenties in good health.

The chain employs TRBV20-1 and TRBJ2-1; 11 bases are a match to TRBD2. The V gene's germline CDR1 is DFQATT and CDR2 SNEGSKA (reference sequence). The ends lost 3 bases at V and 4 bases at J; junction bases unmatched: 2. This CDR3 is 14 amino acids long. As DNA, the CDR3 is TGCAGTGCTAGGGTAGCGGGGGGGTACAATGAGCAGTTCTTC. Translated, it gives CSARVAGGYNEQFF.

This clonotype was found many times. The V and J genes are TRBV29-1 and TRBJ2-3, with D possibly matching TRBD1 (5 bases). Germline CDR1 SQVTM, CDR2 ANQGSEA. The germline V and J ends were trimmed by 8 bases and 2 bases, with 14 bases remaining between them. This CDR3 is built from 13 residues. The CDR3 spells CSFRRVYTDTQYF. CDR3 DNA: TGCAGCTTCCGCAGGGTATACACAGATACGCAGTATTTT.

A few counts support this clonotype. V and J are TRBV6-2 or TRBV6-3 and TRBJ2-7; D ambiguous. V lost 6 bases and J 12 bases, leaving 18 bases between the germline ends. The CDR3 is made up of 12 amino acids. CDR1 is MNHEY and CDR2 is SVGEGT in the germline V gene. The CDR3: CASSLSLVRPYF. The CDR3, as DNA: TGTGCCAGCAGCCTATCTCTTGTTCGTCCGTACTTC.

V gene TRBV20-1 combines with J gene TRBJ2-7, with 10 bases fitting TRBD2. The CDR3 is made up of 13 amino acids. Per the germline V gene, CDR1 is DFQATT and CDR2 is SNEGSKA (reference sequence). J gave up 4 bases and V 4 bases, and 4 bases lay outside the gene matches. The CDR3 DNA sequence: TGCAGTGCTAAATCTAGCGGGGGATACGAGCAGTACTTC. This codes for CSAKSSGGYEQYF.

In nucleotides, the CDR3 is TGTGCCAGCCAAAAAGGAAAGGGGTCTTACCAAGAGACCCAGTACTTC. It encodes CASQKGKGSYQETQYF. The gene calls are TRBV6-1 and TRBJ2-5; possible D gene TRBD1, 5 bases. Germline values: CDR1 MNHNS, CDR2 SASEGT. The CDR3 runs to 16 residues. With 8 bases removed from V and 0 bases from J, the gap between germline ends came to 19 bases.

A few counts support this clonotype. Here the CDR3 reads CASSLRVLGAQYF. CDR3 coding DNA: TGTGCCAGCAGCTTGAGGGTTTTGGGGGCCCAGTACTTC. The chain is built from TRBV5-6 and TRBJ2-5, with D possibly being TRBD1 or TRBD2 (5 bases each). The length of the CDR3 is 13 residues. V was clipped by 1 base and J by 9 bases, with 13 bases between them. Germline V gene data show CDR1 as SGHDT and CDR2 as YYEEEE.

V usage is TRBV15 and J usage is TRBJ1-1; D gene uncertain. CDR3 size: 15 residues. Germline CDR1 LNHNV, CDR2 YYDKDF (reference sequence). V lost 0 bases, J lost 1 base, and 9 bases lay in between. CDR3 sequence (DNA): TGTGCCACCAGCAGAGATCCGGGAACGAACACTGAAGCTTTCTTT. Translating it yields CATSRDPGTNTEAFF.

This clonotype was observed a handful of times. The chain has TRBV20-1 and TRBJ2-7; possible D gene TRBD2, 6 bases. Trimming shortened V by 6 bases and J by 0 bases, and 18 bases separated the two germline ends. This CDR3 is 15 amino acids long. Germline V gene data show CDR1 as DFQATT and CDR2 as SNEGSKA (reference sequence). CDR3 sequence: CSATVLGGVSYEQYF. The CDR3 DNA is TGCAGTGCCACCGTTCTGGGCGGGGTCTCCTACGAGCAGTACTTC.

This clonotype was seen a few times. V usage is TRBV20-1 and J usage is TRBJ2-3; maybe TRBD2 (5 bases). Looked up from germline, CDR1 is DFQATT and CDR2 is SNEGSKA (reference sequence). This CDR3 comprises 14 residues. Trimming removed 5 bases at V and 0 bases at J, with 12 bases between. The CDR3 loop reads CSASKRASTDTQYF. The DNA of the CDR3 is TGCAGTGCTTCCAAGAGGGCTAGCACAGATACGCAGTATTTT.

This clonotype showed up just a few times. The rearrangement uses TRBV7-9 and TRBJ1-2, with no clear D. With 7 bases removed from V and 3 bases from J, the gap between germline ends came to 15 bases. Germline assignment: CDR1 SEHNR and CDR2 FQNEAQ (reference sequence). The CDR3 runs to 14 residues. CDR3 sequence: CASKSITDDYGYTF. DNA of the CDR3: TGTGCCAGCAAATCCATAACGGATGACTATGGCTACACCTTC.

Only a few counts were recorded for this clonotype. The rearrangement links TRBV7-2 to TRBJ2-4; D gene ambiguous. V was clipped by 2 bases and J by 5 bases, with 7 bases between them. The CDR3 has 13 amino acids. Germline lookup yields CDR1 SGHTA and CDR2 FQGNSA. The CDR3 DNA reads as TGTGCCAGCAGCTTAAGTGGGGAAAACATTCAGTACTTC. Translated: CASSLSGENIQYF.

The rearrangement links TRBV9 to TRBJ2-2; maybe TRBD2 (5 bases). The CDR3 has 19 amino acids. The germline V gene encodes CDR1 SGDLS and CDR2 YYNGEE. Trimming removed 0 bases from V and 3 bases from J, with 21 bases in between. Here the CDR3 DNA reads TGTGCCAGCAGCGTAGCTGCGGGTTTTAGTCGTCAGGACACCGGGGAGCTGTTTTTT. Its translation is CASSVAAGFSRQDTGELFF.

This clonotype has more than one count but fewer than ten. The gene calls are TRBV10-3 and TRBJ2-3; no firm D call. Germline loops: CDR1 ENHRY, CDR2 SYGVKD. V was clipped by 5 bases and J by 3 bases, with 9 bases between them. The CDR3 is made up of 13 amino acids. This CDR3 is CAISNEGTDTQYF. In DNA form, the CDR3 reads TGTGCCATCAGTAACGAAGGGACAGATACGCAGTATTTT.

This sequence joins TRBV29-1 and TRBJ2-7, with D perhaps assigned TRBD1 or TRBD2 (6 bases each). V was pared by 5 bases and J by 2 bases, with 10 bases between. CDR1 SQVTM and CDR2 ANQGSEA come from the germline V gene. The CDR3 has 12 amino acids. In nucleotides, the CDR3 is TGCAGCGTTTTACGGGGGCCCTACGAGCAGTACTTC. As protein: CSVLRGPYEQYF.

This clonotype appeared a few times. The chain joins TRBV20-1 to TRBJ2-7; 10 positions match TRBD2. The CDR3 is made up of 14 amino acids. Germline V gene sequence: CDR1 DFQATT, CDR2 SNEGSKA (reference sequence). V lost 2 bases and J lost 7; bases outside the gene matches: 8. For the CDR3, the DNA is TGCAGTGCTAGAACCACTAGCGGGACTTGGGAGCAGTACTTC. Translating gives CSARTTSGTWEQYF.

CDR3 bases: TGCGCCAGCAGCGGCGGGACAGGGGTAACCTACGAGCAGTACTTC. Translating gives CASSGGTGVTYEQYF. The rearrangement links TRBV5-1 to TRBJ2-7, with 10 bases that match TRBD1. Germline V CDR1 and CDR2: SGHRS, YFSETQ. The CDR3 covers 15 residues. J gave up 2 bases and V 4 bases, and 6 bases lay outside the gene matches.

The CDR3 DNA follows: TGTGCCAGCAGCTTAGGCGAGGCCGCCGGGGGGACCCAGTACTTC. Residues: CASSLGEAAGGTQYF. The chain joins TRBV11-2 to TRBJ2-5, with a tentative D call TRBD2 (6 bases). V was trimmed by 1 base and J by 7 bases, leaving 16 bases between them. CDR1 is SGHAT and CDR2 is FQNNGV in the germline V gene. The CDR3 covers 15 residues.

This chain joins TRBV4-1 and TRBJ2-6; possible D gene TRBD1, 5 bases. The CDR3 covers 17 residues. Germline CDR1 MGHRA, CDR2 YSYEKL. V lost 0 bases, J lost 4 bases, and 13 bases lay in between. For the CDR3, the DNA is TGCGCCAGCAGCCAAGATCTAGGGGTTCCCGGGGCCAACGTCCTGACTTTC. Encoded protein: CASSQDLGVPGANVLTF.

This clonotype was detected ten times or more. CDR3 residues: CASSYNSAANTGELFF. The CDR3 nucleotides are TGTGCCAGCAGTTATAACTCAGCTGCGAACACCGGGGAGCTGTTTTTT. This chain uses TRBV6-5 with TRBJ2-2; D is undetermined. Germline assignment: CDR1 MNHEY and CDR2 SVGAGI. The CDR3 loop spans 16 amino acids. The V gene lost 3 bases and the J gene lost 0 bases, with 11 bases spanning the gap.

The CDR3: CASSQGDKIYEQYF. The CDR3 DNA reads as TGCGCCAGCAGCCAAGGGGACAAGATCTACGAGCAGTACTTC. The chain has TRBV4-3 and TRBJ2-7; D might be TRBD1 (6 bases). Germline V CDR1 and CDR2: LGHNA, YSLEER. Trimming took off 1 base at V and 3 bases at J, with 10 bases between the two ends. This CDR3 contains 14 residues.

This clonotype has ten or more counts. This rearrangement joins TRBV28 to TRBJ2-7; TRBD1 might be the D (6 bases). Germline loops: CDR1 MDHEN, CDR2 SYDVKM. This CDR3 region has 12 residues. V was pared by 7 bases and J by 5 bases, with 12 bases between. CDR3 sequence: CASTEQGHEQYF. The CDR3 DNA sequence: TGTGCCAGCACTGAACAGGGCCACGAGCAGTACTTC.

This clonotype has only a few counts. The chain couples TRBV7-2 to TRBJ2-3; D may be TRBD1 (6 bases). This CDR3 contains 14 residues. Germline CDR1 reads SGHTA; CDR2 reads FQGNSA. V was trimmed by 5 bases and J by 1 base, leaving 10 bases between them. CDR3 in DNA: TGTGCCAGCAGCCAATGGACAGGCACAGATACGCAGTATTTT. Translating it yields CASSQWTGTDTQYF.

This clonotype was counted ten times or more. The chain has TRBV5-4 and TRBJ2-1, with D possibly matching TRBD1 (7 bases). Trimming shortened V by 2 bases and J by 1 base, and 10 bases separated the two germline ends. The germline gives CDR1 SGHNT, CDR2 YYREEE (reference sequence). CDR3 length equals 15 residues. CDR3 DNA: TGTGCCAGCAGCTTCCAGGGGGGTTCCTACAATGAGCAGTTCTTC. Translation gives CASSFQGGSYNEQFF.

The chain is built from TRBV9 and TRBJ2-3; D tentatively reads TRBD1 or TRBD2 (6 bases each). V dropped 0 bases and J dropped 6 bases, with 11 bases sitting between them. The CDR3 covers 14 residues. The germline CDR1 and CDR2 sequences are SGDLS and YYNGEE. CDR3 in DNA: TGTGCCAGCAGCGTAGAGGGGGGAGAGGATACGCAGTATTTT. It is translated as CASSVEGGEDTQYF.

CDR3 in DNA: TGTGCCAGCAGTATCGGGGCTCAGACCCAGTACTTC. Translated: CASSIGAQTQYF. V is TRBV28 and J is TRBJ2-5; D may be TRBD1 or TRBD2 (5 bases each). From germline, CDR1 is MDHEN and CDR2 SYDVKM. Trimming took off 5 bases at V and 6 bases at J, with 10 bases between the two ends. The CDR3 consists of 12 residues. Filled out from reference TRBV28 and TRBJ2-5, the complete variable domain reads DVKVTQSSRYLVKRTGEKVFLECVQDMDHENMFWYRQDPGLGLRLIYFSYDVKMKEKGDIPEGYSVSREKKERFSLILESASTNQTSMYLCASSIGAQTQYFGPGTRLLVL.

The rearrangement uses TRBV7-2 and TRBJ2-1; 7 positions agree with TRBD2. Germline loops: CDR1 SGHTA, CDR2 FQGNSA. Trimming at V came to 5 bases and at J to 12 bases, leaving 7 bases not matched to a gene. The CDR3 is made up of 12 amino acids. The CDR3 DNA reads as TGTGCCAGCAGCGAGACTAGCCGGACGCAGTTCTTC. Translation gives CASSETSRTQFF.

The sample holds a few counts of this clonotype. The CDR3 region is CASSLAQGIMNTEAFF. The CDR3 coding sequence is TGTGCCAGCAGCTTAGCGCAGGGGATTATGAACACTGAAGCTTTCTTT. The V call is TRBV7-8, the J call TRBJ1-1; maybe TRBD1 (6 bases). The CDR3 runs 16 residues. Per germline, CDR1 SGHVS and CDR2 FQNEAQ. V lost 0 bases, J lost 0 bases, and 11 bases lay in between.

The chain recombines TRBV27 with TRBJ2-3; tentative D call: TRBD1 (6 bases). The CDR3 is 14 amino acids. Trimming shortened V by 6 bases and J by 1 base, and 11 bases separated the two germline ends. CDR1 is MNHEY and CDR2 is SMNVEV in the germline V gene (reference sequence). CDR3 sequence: CASSHRVGTDTQYF. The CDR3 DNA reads TGTGCCAGCAGCCACAGGGTGGGCACAGATACGCAGTATTTT.

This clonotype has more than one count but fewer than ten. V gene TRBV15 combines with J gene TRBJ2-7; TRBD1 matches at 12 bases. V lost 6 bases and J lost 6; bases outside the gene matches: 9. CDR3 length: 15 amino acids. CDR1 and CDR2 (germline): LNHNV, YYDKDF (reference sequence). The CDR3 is CATRAGTGGLLEQYF. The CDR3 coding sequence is TGTGCCACCAGGGCTGGGACAGGGGGCTTGCTCGAGCAGTACTTC.

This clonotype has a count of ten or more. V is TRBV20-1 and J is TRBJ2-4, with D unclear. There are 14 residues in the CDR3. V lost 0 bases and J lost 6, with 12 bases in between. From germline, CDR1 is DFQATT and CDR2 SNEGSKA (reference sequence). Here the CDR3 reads CSARDRQQSNIQYF. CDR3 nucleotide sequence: TGCAGTGCTAGAGATCGGCAGCAGTCAAACATTCAGTACTTC.

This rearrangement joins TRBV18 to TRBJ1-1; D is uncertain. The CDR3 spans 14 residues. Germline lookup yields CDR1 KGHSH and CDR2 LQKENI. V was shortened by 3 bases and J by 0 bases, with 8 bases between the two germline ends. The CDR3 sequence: CASSPDNMNTEAFF. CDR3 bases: TGTGCCAGCTCACCCGACAACATGAACACTGAAGCTTTCTTT.

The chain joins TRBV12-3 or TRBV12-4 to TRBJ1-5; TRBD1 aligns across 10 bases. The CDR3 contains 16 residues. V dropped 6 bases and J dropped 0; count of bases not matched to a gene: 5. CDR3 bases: TGTGCCAGCAGGCAGGACAGGGGGGATAGCAATCAGCCCCAGCATTTT. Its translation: CASRQDRGDSNQPQHF.